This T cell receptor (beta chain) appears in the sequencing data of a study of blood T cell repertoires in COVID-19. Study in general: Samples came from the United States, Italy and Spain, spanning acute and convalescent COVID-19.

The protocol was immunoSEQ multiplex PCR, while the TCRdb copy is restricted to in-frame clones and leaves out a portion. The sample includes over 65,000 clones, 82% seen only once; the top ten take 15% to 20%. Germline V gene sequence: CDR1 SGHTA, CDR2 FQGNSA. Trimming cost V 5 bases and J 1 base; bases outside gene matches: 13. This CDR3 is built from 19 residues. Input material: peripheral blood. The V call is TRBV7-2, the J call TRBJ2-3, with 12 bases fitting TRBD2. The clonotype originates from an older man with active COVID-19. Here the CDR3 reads CASSLGLAGGIRGTDTQYF. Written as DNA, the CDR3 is TGTGCCAGCAGCCTCGGTCTAGCGGGGGGGATAAGAGGCACAGATACGCAGTATTTT.